These 17 T cell receptor beta chains were all obtained from the same sample, sequenced in a study of breast tumors, draining lymph nodes, adjacent tissues. In TCRdb, the multiplex PCR reads were re-called with MiXCR into one record per CDR3 protein. Among approximately 13,000 distinct CDR3 sequences listed, approximately 46% were seen once. What was sequenced was tumor-adjacent breast tissue. The receptors derive from a female donor with breast cancer. Some clones in this sample may be carry-over from other donors' samples.

The chain couples TRBV29-1 to TRBJ1-2; 7 bases line up with TRBD1. This CDR3 comprises 12 residues. Germline V gives CDR1 SQVTM, CDR2 ANQGSEA. The CDR3 DNA is TGCAGTTACCCGACAGGGAAGGAGGGCTACACCTTC. Its translation: CSYPTGKEGYTF.

J is TRBJ1-5 and V is TRBV4-3; perhaps TRBD1 as D (6 bases). The V end was cut by 1 base, the J end by 4 bases, with 8 bases between. Germline V gene sequence: CDR1 LGHNA, CDR2 YSLEER. The CDR3 totals 14 residues. The CDR3 region has the DNA TGCGCCAGCAGCCAAGTCAGGGGAAATCAGCCCCAGCATTTT. This sequence encodes CASSQVRGNQPQHF.

This clonotype has ten or more counts. The chain is built from TRBV24-1 and TRBJ2-1, with 7 bases matching TRBD1. The CDR3 sequence is 15 residues long. V shed 5 bases and J 0 bases; nucleotides not matched to a gene: 3. CDR1 KGHDR and CDR2 SFDVKD come from the germline V gene. CDR3 DNA: TGTGCCACCAGTGCAAACAGGGGCTCCTACAATGAGCAGTTCTTC. Protein product: CATSANRGSYNEQFF.

This clonotype has a count of ten or more. The V gene is TRBV28, the J gene TRBJ2-3; 9 bases are a match to TRBD1. Germline assignment: CDR1 MDHEN and CDR2 SYDVKM. This CDR3 spans 16 amino acids. The V segment lost 3 bases and the J segment 4 bases; nucleotides outside the gene matches: 8. The CDR3 loop reads CASSLGGTGKADTQYF. As DNA, the CDR3 is TGTGCCAGCAGTTTGGGCGGGACAGGGAAGGCAGATACGCAGTATTTT.

Many counts were recorded for this clonotype. A much larger clone lies one base from this, so it may be a read error. This chain connects TRBV6-1 to TRBJ2-1; D remains unclear. Per the germline V gene, CDR1 is MNHNS and CDR2 is SASEGT. The CDR3 length is 15 residues. The CDR3 DNA reads as TGTGCCAGCAGTCAAGCGCCAGTTACCTACAATGAGCAGTTCTTC. Encoded protein: CASSQAPVTYNEQFF.

The chain employs TRBV2 and TRBJ2-2; 10 bases line up with TRBD2. The CDR3 runs 14 residues. Germline V lookup: CDR1 SNHLY, CDR2 FYNNEI. Unmatched junction bases numbered 5, after V lost 6 bases and J lost 7 bases. The CDR3 bases are TGTGCCAGCAGAAGACTAGCGGGTGGCGGGGAGCTGTTTTTT. Amino acid sequence: CASRRLAGGGELFF.

The V call is TRBV15, the J call TRBJ1-4; D unclear. V shed 4 bases and J shed 8 bases, with 14 bases lying between them. This CDR3 contains 14 residues. CDR1 and CDR2 (germline): LNHNV, YYDKDF (reference sequence). In DNA, the CDR3 is TGTGCCACCAGCATAGGGAGGGTTGGAGAAAAACTGTTTTTT. Residues: CATSIGRVGEKLFF.

The CDR3 sequence: CASSFSPGLGGTGELFF. CDR3 nucleotides: TGTGCCAGCAGCTTCTCTCCGGGTCTGGGGGGCACCGGGGAGCTGTTTTTT. The V gene is TRBV7-2, the J gene TRBJ2-2, with a weak D call TRBD2 (6 bases). The V gene lost 3 bases and the J gene lost 4 bases, with 18 bases spanning the gap. The CDR3 has 17 residues. Germline-derived CDR1 and CDR2 are SGHTA and FQGNSA.

This clonotype was found many times. In DNA form, the CDR3 reads TGTGCCAGCAGTTACTCGGCCCAGCTCTATGGCTACACCTTC. This translates into CASSYSAQLYGYTF. The chain uses TRBV6-2 or TRBV6-3 and TRBJ1-2; D call uncertain. This CDR3 comprises 14 residues. Looked up from germline, CDR1 is MNHEY and CDR2 is SVGEGT. The V end lost 0 bases, the J end lost 4 bases, and 9 bases lay between the germline ends.

The CDR3 nucleotides are TGTGCCAGCAGTTACTCGATTATAGGTGAGCAGTTCTTC. As protein: CASSYSIIGEQFF. This chain uses TRBV6-6 with TRBJ2-1, with D unresolved. This CDR3 has 13 residues. V gave up 0 bases and J gave up 9 bases, with 9 bases separating them. Germline CDR1 and CDR2: MNHNY and SVGAGI (reference sequence).

This clonotype has a single count. This chain connects TRBV7-8 to TRBJ2-3; 13 nucleotides match TRBD2. V dropped 3 bases and J dropped 2; count of bases not matched to a gene: 11. There are 19 residues in the CDR3. Per the germline V gene, CDR1 is SGHVS and CDR2 is FQNEAQ. CDR3 sequence (DNA): TGTGCCAGCAGCTTCCGGACTAGCGGGGGCTCTCTTTCCACAGATACGCAGTATTTT. The encoded protein is CASSFRTSGGSLSTDTQYF.

This clonotype was observed at least ten times. A much larger clonotype is one base distant, so this may be a read error. V gene TRBV6-2 or TRBV6-3 combines with J gene TRBJ1-5; no firm D call. Germline V gene sequence: CDR1 MNHEY, CDR2 SVGEGT. This CDR3 is 14 amino acids long. V lost 5 bases, J lost 5 bases, and 13 bases lay in between. This CDR3 reads CASSRSGGYQPQHF. CDR3 nucleotide sequence: TGTGCCAGCAGTCGCTCCGGCGGGTATCAGCCCCAGCATTTT.

This clonotype was recorded many times. This clone may be a read error of a much larger clone one base away. The V and J genes are TRBV6-2 or TRBV6-3 and TRBJ2-5, with 7 bases fitting TRBD2. V lost 5 bases and J lost 4; bases outside the gene matches: 7. This CDR3 is 14 amino acids long. Germline V gene data show CDR1 as MNHEY and CDR2 as SVGEGT. CDR3 DNA: TGTGCCAGCAGTCACTGGTCGGGAGGAGAGACCCAGTACTTC. This translates into CASSHWSGGETQYF.

The chain is built from TRBV11-2 and TRBJ2-2; D unresolved. CDR3 length: 17 amino acids. CDR1 and CDR2 from the germline V gene are SGHAT and FQNNGV. V was cut by 5 bases and J by 0 bases, with 16 bases left in between. As DNA, the CDR3 is TGTGCCAGCAGCGCCAGGAGTATGCCAGCGAACACCGGGGAGCTGTTTTTT. Amino acids: CASSARSMPANTGELFF.

This clonotype is labeled as medium-sized. The chain recombines TRBV6-5 with TRBJ1-6, with 8 bases fitting TRBD1. Trimming removed 6 bases from V and 8 bases from J; junction bases left unmatched: 6. The CDR3 consists of 14 residues. The germline gives CDR1 MNHEY, CDR2 SVGAGI. CDR3 sequence (DNA): TGTGCCAGCAGGTACAGGGGGGCACATTCACCCCTCCACTTT. It encodes CASRYRGAHSPLHF.

Notes on this clonotype: The conserved phenylalanine or tryptophan is not found at the CDR3 terminus, so this likely reflects a read error. The chain is built from TRBV4-1 and TRBJ2-2; D is ambiguous. This CDR3 region has 12 residues. Germline CDR1 and CDR2: MGHRA and YSYEKL. The ends were cut back, 4 bases at V and 6 bases at J, with 6 bases in the middle. CDR3 in DNA: TGCGCCAGCAGCCTAATAGCCGGGGAGCTGTTTCTT. Amino acid sequence: CASSLIAGELFL.

The sample holds many counts of this clonotype. J is TRBJ2-7 and V is TRBV3-1; 7 nucleotides align to TRBD2. CDR3 length equals 14 residues. Germline V gene data show CDR1 as LGHDT and CDR2 as YNNKEL (reference sequence). The junction had 9 bases not matched to a gene; V was cut back by 1 base and J by 9 bases. This chain's CDR3 is CASSQGLAFMVQYF. As DNA, the CDR3 is TGTGCCAGCAGCCAAGGACTAGCTTTCATGGTGCAGTACTTC.